This T cell receptor beta chain was recorded in a study of cytomegalovirus exposure and HLA in healthy donors. As for the study in general: HLA-typed donors were the source of 86 million or so unique TCRs held in an early data release. General observations from the study: It was reportedly the case that the classifier diagnosed cytomegalovirus status with high specificity and sensitivity. With further analysis later on, most CMV-associated TCR beta chains appeared HLA-restricted.

Per the germline V gene, CDR1 is SQVTM and CDR2 is ANQGSEA. CDR3 size: 15 residues. Losses at the gene ends were 3 bases for V and 2 bases for J; bases not matched to a gene: 5. On this clone: Its target is not known.

The study ran its PCR with 60 Vbeta and 13 Jbeta primers. Using immunoSEQ multiplex PCR, the repertoire was profiled, and TCRdb retains in-frame clones only, with some absent. Among more than 15,000 clones listed, around 75% were seen once. The chain has TRBV29-1 and TRBJ2-1; 9 positions agree with TRBD2. This TCR came from a man between 18 and 35 years old in good health and CMV-seronegative. Material for sequencing was PBMCs. The CDR3 DNA is TGCAGCGTTGAGCCCCTAGCGGGGACCTACAATGAGCAGTTCTTC. This codes for CSVEPLAGTYNEQFF.